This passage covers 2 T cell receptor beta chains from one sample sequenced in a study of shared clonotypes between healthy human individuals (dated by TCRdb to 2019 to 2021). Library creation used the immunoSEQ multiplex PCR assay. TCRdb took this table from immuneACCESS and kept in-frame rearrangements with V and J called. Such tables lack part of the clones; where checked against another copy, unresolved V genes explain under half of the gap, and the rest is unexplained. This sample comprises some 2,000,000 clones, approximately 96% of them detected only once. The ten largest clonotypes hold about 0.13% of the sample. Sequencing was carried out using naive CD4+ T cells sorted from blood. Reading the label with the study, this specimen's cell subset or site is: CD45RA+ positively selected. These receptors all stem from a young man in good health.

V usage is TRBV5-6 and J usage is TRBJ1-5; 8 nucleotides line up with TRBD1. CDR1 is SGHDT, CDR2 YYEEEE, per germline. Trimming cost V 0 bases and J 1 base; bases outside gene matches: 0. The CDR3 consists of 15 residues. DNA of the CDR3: TGTGCCAGCAGCTTGGGGGACAGGAGCAATCAGCCCCAGCATTTT. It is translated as CASSLGDRSNQPQHF.

This CDR3 is CASSLGAGPSYEQYF. CDR3 DNA: TGTGCCAGCAGCTTAGGGGCAGGGCCCTCCTACGAGCAGTACTTC. This chain connects TRBV11-3 to TRBJ2-7; the D gene is possibly TRBD1 (5 bases). The V end was cut by 1 base, the J end by 0 bases, with 10 bases between. CDR3 length: 15 amino acids. In germline, CDR1 is SGHNT, CDR2 YENEEA.